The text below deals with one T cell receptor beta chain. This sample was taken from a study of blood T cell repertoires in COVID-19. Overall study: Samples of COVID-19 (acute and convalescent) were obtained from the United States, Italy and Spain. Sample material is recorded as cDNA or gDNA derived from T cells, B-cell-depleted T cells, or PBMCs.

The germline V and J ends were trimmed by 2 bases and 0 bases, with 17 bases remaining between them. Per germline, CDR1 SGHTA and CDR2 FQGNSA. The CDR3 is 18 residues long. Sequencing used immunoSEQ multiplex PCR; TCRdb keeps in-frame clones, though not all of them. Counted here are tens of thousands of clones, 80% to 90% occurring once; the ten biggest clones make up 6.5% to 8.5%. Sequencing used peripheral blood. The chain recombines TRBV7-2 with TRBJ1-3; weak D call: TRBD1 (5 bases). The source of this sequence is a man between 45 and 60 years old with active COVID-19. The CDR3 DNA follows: TGTGCCAGCAGCTTAAATCTATTGAGCAGGGTCTCTGGAAACACCATATATTTT. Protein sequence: CASSLNLLSRVSGNTIYF.